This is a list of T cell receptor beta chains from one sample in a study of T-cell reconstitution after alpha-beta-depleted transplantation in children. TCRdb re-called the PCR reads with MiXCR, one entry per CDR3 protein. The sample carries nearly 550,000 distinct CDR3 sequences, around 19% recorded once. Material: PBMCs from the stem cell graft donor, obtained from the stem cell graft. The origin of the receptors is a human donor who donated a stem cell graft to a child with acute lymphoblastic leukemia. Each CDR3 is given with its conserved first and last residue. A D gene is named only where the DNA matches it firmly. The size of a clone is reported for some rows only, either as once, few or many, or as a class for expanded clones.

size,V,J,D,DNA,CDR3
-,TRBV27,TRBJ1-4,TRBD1,TGTGCCAGCAGGAGAACAGGGGTGGAAAAACTGTTTTTT,CASRRTGVEKLFF
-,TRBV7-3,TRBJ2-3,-,TGTGCCAGCAGCTTAAGACCCCCGCGGTTGGGGCAGTATTTT,CASSLRPPRLGQYF
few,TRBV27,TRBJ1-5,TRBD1,TGTGCCAGCAGTTTATGGCAGGGGGCGATGGGACCCCAGCATTTT,CASSLWQGAMGPQHF
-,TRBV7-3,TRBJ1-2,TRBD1,TGTGCCAGCAGCCCCACAGGGGGTGATGGCTACACCTTC,CASSPTGGDGYTF
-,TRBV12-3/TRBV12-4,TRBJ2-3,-,TGTGCCAGCAGTGGTCAGGGAACTAGCACAGATACGCAGTATTTT,CASSGQGTSTDTQYF
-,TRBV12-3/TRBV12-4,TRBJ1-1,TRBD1,TGTGCCAGCAGTCCACTAAGGACAGGGATCACTGAAGCTTTCTTT,CASSPLRTGITEAFF
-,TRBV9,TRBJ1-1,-,TGTGCCAGCAGCGAGAGGTGGCAGGGTGAAGCTTTCTTT,CASSERWQGEAFF
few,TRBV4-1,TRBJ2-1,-,TGCGCCAGCAGCCAGGTTTTGTCTTACAATGAGCAGTTCTTC,CASSQVLSYNEQFF
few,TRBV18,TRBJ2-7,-,TGTGCCAGCTCACCATCGGGGAGCCAGGCGCACGAGCAGTACTTC,CASSPSGSQAHEQYF
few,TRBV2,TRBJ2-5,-,TGTGCCAGCAGTCTTCTCCTTCTACTAGCATCGGGAGAGACCCAGTACTTC,CASSLLLLLASGETQYF
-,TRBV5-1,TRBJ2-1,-,TGCGCCAGCAGGGGGGGGCGGGGAAGCTCCTACAATGAGCAGTTCTTC,CASRGGRGSSYNEQFF
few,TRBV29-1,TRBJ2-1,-,TGCAGCGCGGGCCATGAGCAGTTCTTC,CSAGHEQFF
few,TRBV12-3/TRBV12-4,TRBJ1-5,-,TGTGCCAGCAGTTTAGTGACAGCCGGCCATCAGCCCCAGCATTTT,CASSLVTAGHQPQHF
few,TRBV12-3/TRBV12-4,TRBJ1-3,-,TGTGCCAGCAGTTCCACTTCGACTGCCGGAAACACCATATATTTT,CASSSTSTAGNTIYF
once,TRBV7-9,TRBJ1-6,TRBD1,TGTGCCAGCAGCCCCCCCGGGACAGGGGATTCACCCCTCCACTTT,CASSPPGTGDSPLHF
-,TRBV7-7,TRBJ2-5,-,TGTGCCAGCAGCTTGGACGGGTCAAGGGCGACCCAGTACTTC,CASSLDGSRATQYF
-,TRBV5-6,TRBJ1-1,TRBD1,TGTGCCAGCAGCTCCTATGACAGGGGTTCGGAAGCTTTCTTT,CASSSYDRGSEAFF
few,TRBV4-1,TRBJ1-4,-,TGCGCCAGCAGCCAAGGACACCGACTAAATGAAAAACTGTTTTTT,CASSQGHRLNEKLFF
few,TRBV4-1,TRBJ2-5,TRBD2,TGCGCCAGCAGCCAAGATCCCGGCGGGAGCCTACAAGAGACCCAGTACTTC,CASSQDPGGSLQETQYF
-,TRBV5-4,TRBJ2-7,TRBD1,TGTGCCAGCAGCCTGACAGGGGGTTTCTACGAGCAGTACTTC,CASSLTGGFYEQYF
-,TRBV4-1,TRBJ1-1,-,TGCGCCAGCAGCCAAGTCCGGGGGGCCATCACTGAAGCTTTCTTT,CASSQVRGAITEAFF
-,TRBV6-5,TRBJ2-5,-,TGTGCCAGCGGTGGACAGCCCCCAGACTTC,CASGGQPPDF
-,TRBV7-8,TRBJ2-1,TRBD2,TGTGCCAGCAGCTTACGCGCTAGCGGAGATGAGCAGTTCTTC,CASSLRASGDEQFF
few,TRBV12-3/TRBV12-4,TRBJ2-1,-,TGTGCCAGCAGAAATCCCCGTGGTGAGCAGTTCTTC,CASRNPRGEQFF
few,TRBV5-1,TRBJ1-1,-,TGCGCCAGCAGCTTACAGGGCGGCACGAACACTGAAGCTTTCTTT,CASSLQGGTNTEAFF
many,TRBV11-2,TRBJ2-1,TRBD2,TGTGCCAGCAGTCCCATAGCGGGAGGCCTCTACAATGAGCAGTTCTTC,CASSPIAGGLYNEQFF
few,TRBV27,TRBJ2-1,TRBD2,TGTGCCACCCGGGGACTAGCGGCCTACAATGAGCAGTTCTTC,CATRGLAAYNEQFF
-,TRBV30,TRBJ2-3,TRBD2,TGTGCCTGGAGTATAATCGGGCGGGAGATGACAGATACGCAGTATTTT,CAWSIIGREMTDTQYF
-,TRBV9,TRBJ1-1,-,TGTGCCAGCGCACTAGGACAGACGTCTGAAGCTTTCTTT,CASALGQTSEAFF
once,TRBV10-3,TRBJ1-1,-,TGTGCCATCAGTGAGTCGTCGATCGAGAGAACTGAAGCTTTCTTT,CAISESSIERTEAFF
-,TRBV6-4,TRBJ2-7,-,TGTGCCAGCAGTGTATCCGCGGGCTACGAGCAGTACTTC,CASSVSAGYEQYF
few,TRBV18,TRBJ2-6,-,TGTGCCAGCTCACCTCCCGTCGGGGGATCAAGTACTGGGGCCAACGTCCTGACTTTC,CASSPPVGGSSTGANVLTF
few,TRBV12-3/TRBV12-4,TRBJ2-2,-,TGTGCCAGCAGTTTGGTAGGGCTCCGCACCGGGGAGCTGTTTTTT,CASSLVGLRTGELFF
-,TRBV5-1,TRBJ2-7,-,TGCGCCAGCAGCTTTCTGGGACAACACTACGAGCAGTACTTC,CASSFLGQHYEQYF
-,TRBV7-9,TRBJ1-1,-,TGTGCCAGCAGCCCAGGGTCCGGCGCTGAAGCTTTCTTT,CASSPGSGAEAFF
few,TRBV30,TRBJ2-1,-,TGTGCCTGGAGTGTACTAGTCTACAATGAGCAGTTCTTC,CAWSVLVYNEQFF
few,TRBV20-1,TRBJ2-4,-,TGCAGTGCTCCAGGGGTAGCCAAAAACATTCAGTACTTC,CSAPGVAKNIQYF
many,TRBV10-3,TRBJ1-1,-,TGTGCCATCAGTGAGTCGACGCAGGGGAACACTGAAGCTTTCTTT,CAISESTQGNTEAFF
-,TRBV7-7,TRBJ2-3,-,TGTGCCAGCAGCCCCTTGACAGATAGTAGCACAGATACGCAGTATTTT,CASSPLTDSSTDTQYF
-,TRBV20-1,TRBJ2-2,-,TGCAGTGCGGGCCGGACAGACACCGGGGAGCTGTTTTTT,CSAGRTDTGELFF
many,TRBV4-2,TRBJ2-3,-,TGTGCCAGCAGCCAAGATCGAGATACGCAGTATTTT,CASSQDRDTQYF
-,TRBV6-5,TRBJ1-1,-,TGTGCCAGCAGTTACTCGGGGGAAAACACTGAAGCTTTCTTT,CASSYSGENTEAFF
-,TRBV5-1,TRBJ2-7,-,TGCGCCAGCAGCTTGTACCGGGACATGTGGTACTTC,CASSLYRDMWYF
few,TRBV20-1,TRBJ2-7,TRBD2,TGCAGTGCTGCCGGGACTACCCTAAGCTCCTACGAGCAGTACTTC,CSAAGTTLSSYEQYF
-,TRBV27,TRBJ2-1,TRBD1,TGTGCCAGCAGAGATACCGCGACAGGGGGCAATGAGCAGTTCTTC,CASRDTATGGNEQFF
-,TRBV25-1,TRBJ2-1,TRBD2,TGTGCCAGCAGTGAAGGAAGTGGCGGGAGCTGGCATGAGCAGTTCTTC,CASSEGSGGSWHEQFF
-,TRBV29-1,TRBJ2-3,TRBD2,TGCAGCGCCCAACCCGGACTAGCGGGGGTGCTGGCGCAGTATTTT,CSAQPGLAGVLAQYF
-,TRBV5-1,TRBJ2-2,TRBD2,TGCGCCAGCAAGCTGACTAGCGGGACGGGCACCGGGGAGCTGTTTTTT,CASKLTSGTGTGELFF
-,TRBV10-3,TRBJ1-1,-,TGTGCCATCAGTGAGTCGATTAGCACTGAAGCTTTCTTT,CAISESISTEAFF
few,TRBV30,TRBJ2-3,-,TGTGCCTGGAGTGGAGGGGCCGCCACAGATACGCAGTATTTT,CAWSGGAATDTQYF
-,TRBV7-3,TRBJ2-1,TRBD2,TGTGCCAGCAGCTTAAGGGGACTAGCGGACTACAATGAGCAGTTCTTC,CASSLRGLADYNEQFF
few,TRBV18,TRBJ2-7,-,TGTGCCAGCTCACCACCCTCGACTTCCTACGAGCAGTACTTC,CASSPPSTSYEQYF